Each of the 18 T cell receptor beta chains below was sequenced from the same sample in a study of regulatory T cells in long-lasting Graves disease. Building of the TCR beta libraries involved iRepertoire HTBI primers and Arm-PCR of CDR3 regions. Via MiXCR, TCRdb re-called the multiplex PCR reads, giving one row per CDR3 protein. The data hold under 700,000 distinct CDR3 sequences, with more than 15% observed a single time. Time point noted: newly diagnosed GD, antithyroid drugs for less than 3 months. Researchers made the TCR library from RNA that was extracted from PBMCs. Separately, the same data were catalogued under a study of T cells in Graves' hyperthyroidism and ophthalmopathy.

The sequencing here drew on peripheral blood mononuclear cells (PBMCs), taken at new diagnosis, from a patient treated with antithyroid drugs. The receptor set was obtained from a middle-aged woman with Graves disease.

This clonotype was observed many times. The chain has TRBV11-2 and TRBJ2-5; possible D gene TRBD1, 6 bases. V was cut by 3 bases and J by 5 bases, with 16 bases left in between. Germline lookup yields CDR1 SGHAT and CDR2 FQNNGV. CDR3 length: 15 residues. CDR3 nucleotide sequence: TGTGCCAGCAGCTTTTGGACAGATCCCGAGGAGACCCAGTACTTC. Protein product: CASSFWTDPEETQYF.

Remarks on this clonotype: A read error may produce the germline difference seen at one junction end. The chain carries TRBV20-1 and TRBJ2-7; the D gene is possibly TRBD1 (5 bases). Germline assignment: CDR1 DFQATT and CDR2 SNEGSKA (reference sequence). The CDR3 totals 14 residues. The CDR3 loop is CSAPRPGLTYERYF. The CDR3 DNA is TGCAGTGCTCCCCGCCCAGGGCTTACCTACGAGCGGTACTTC.

V is TRBV4-1 and J is TRBJ1-3; perhaps TRBD1 as D (6 bases). The CDR3 runs 17 residues. V was cut by 1 base and J by 0 bases, with 13 bases left in between. The germline V gene has CDR1 MGHRA and CDR2 YSYEKL. The DNA for the CDR3 is TGCGCCAGCAGCCAAGGAGACAGGCACAGCTCTGGAAACACCATATATTTT. This gives the protein CASSQGDRHSSGNTIYF.

The sample holds many counts of this clonotype. The rearrangement links TRBV2 to TRBJ2-7, with D perhaps TRBD2 (5 bases). V was cut by 4 bases and J by 6 bases, with 7 bases left in between. The CDR3 totals 11 residues. CDR1 SNHLY and CDR2 FYNNEI come from the germline V gene. Written as DNA, the CDR3 is TGTGCCAGCAGTGGGGAGACCGAGCAGTACTTC. Translation gives CASSGETEQYF. Using reference TRBV2 and TRBJ2-7 for the parts outside the CDR3, the full variable domain is EPEVTQTPSHQVTQMGQEVILRCVPISNHLYFYWYRQILGQKVEFLVSFYNNEISEKSEIFDDQFSVERPDGSNFTLKIRSTKLEDSAMYFCASSGETEQYFGPGTRLTVT.

This clonotype has a count of ten or more. This rearrangement joins TRBV29-1 to TRBJ1-2; 7 nucleotides agree with TRBD1. Germline CDR1 and CDR2: SQVTM and ANQGSEA. There are 12 residues in the CDR3. Unmatched junction bases numbered 1, after V lost 2 bases and J lost 4 bases. The DNA of the CDR3 is TGCAGCGTTGAACGACAGGGCTATGGCTACACCTTC. Translation: CSVERQGYGYTF.

The chain uses TRBV11-2 and TRBJ2-7, with TRBD1 identical over 7 bases. The germline CDR1 and CDR2 sequences are SGHAT and FQNNGV. This CDR3 is built from 16 residues. V was clipped by 5 bases and J by 0 bases; unmatched bases: 10. The CDR3 nucleotides are TGTGCCAGCAGCCTAAAAGGGGGACAGAGCTCCTACGAGCAGTACTTC. Encoded protein: CASSLKGGQSSYEQYF.

The sample holds a few counts of this clonotype. The rearrangement uses TRBV4-1 and TRBJ2-1; TRBD1 agrees at 10 bases. The length of the CDR3 is 14 residues. V dropped 3 bases and J dropped 7; count of bases not matched to a gene: 3. Germline values: CDR1 MGHRA, CDR2 YSYEKL. CDR3 loop: CASSQPGQGNEQFF. The DNA for the CDR3 is TGCGCCAGCAGCCAGCCGGGACAGGGGAATGAGCAGTTCTTC.

The chain links TRBV2 to TRBJ1-3, with D unclear. This CDR3 has 14 amino acids. V lost 11 bases and J 4 bases, leaving 18 bases between the germline ends. Per germline, CDR1 SNHLY and CDR2 FYNNEI. CDR3 bases: TGTGCCCTGGAGGAAATCGAGGCGGGAAACACCATATATTTT. It yields the protein CALEEIEAGNTIYF. Drawing the rest from reference TRBV2 and TRBJ1-3, the complete variable domain is EPEVTQTPSHQVTQMGQEVILRCVPISNHLYFYWYRQILGQKVEFLVSFYNNEISEKSEIFDDQFSVERPDGSNFTLKIRSTKLEDSAMYFCALEEIEAGNTIYFGEGSWLTVV.

V and J are TRBV18 and TRBJ1-4, with 7 nucleotides matching TRBD1. This CDR3 spans 15 amino acids. CDR1 KGHSH and CDR2 LQKENI come from the germline V gene. V was pared by 6 bases and J by 8 bases, with 12 bases of the junction left unmatched. The CDR3 bases are TGTGCCAGCTCCCGTGGACAGGCCTCCGCCGAAAAACTGTTTTTT. It specifies CASSRGQASAEKLFF.

The chain couples TRBV20-1 to TRBJ1-6; D possibly corresponds to TRBD1 (5 bases). Germline V gene data show CDR1 as DFQATT and CDR2 as SNEGSKA (reference sequence). This CDR3 comprises 13 residues. Trimming took 6 bases from V and 5 from J, leaving 11 bases between them. DNA of the CDR3: TGCAGTGCAAGGGACGGAGATAATTCACCCCTCCACTTT. It specifies CSARDGDNSPLHF.

The chain is built from TRBV4-1 and TRBJ2-3; the D call may be TRBD1 or TRBD2 (6 bases each). The V end lost 0 bases, the J end lost 2 bases, and 12 bases lay between the germline ends. The CDR3 covers 16 residues. Germline CDR1 MGHRA, CDR2 YSYEKL. This CDR3 is CASSQDGGQATDTQYF. In DNA form, the CDR3 reads TGCGCCAGCAGCCAAGATGGGGGGCAGGCCACAGATACGCAGTATTTT.

Notes on this clonotype: This may come from a read error, since a much larger clone is one base off. The J gene is TRBJ2-1, the V gene TRBV3-1; D gene unclear. The germline V gene has CDR1 LGHDT and CDR2 YNNKEL (reference sequence). There are 14 residues in the CDR3. V was cut by 4 bases and J by 9 bases, with 16 bases left in between. The CDR3 DNA sequence: TGTGCCAGCAGCCTAGATTTCGGATATGCTGAGCAGTTCTTC. It translates to CASSLDFGYAEQFF.

The table lists this clonotype with a few counts. The chain has TRBV6-5 and TRBJ2-3; D is possibly TRBD2 (5 bases). V shed 0 bases and J shed 5 bases, with 21 bases lying between them. The CDR3 runs to 18 residues. CDR1 and CDR2 from the germline V gene are MNHEY and SVGAGI. For the CDR3, the DNA is TGTGCCAGCAGTTACTCGATATTGACCCTCGGAGGATTAGATACGCAGTATTTT. Translated, it gives CASSYSILTLGGLDTQYF.

This clonotype was found many times. V is TRBV12-3 or TRBV12-4 and J is TRBJ2-3; 9 bases agree with TRBD1. After removal of 8 bases from V and 2 bases from J, the junction contained 8 bases not matched to a gene. The CDR3 contains 15 residues. As DNA, the CDR3 is TGTGCCAGCGACCGAGGACAGGGGTTCACAGATACGCAGTATTTT. Residues: CASDRGQGFTDTQYF.

This clonotype has more than one count but fewer than ten. The chain links TRBV3-1 to TRBJ1-1; D is perhaps TRBD1 (5 bases). Looked up from germline, CDR1 is LGHDT and CDR2 is YNNKEL (reference sequence). The length of the CDR3 is 13 residues. Trimming removed 3 bases from V and 6 bases from J, with 11 bases in between. The CDR3 here is CASSHGAESEAFF. In DNA form, the CDR3 reads TGTGCCAGCAGCCATGGGGCCGAGTCTGAAGCTTTCTTT.

Remarks on this clonotype: This may come from a read error, since a much larger clone is one base off. The gene calls are TRBV6-1 and TRBJ1-4; TRBD1 aligns across 8 bases. The germline CDR1 and CDR2 sequences are MNHNS and SASEGT. Losses at the gene ends were 4 bases for V and 7 bases for J; bases not matched to a gene: 2. The CDR3 is made up of 13 amino acids. CDR3 in amino acids: CASSVDRGEKLFF. The CDR3 DNA is TGTGCCAGCAGTGTCGACAGGGGTGAAAAACTGTTTTTT.

The chain joins TRBV6-1 to TRBJ2-1; TRBD2 might be the D (6 bases). The V gene lost 7 bases and the J gene lost 0 bases, with 16 bases spanning the gap. The CDR3 sequence is 16 residues long. Germline values: CDR1 MNHNS, CDR2 SASEGT. Here the CDR3 reads CASNLGGASSYNEQFF. The DNA for the CDR3 is TGTGCCAGCAACCTTGGCGGGGCTAGCTCCTACAATGAGCAGTTCTTC.

This clonotype was seen a handful of times. The rearrangement uses TRBV18 and TRBJ2-1; the D is unclear. Per the germline V gene, CDR1 is KGHSH and CDR2 is LQKENI. Trimming took off 6 bases at V and 9 bases at J, with 15 bases between the two ends. This CDR3 is 13 amino acids long. CDR3 in amino acids: CASSLTPLGEQFF. CDR3 bases: TGTGCCAGCTCCCTTACACCTTTGGGTGAGCAGTTCTTC.